This section outlines one T cell receptor (beta chain) sequence together with its context. Its antigen is not identified. This entry belongs to a study of CD8+ T cells in alopecia areata. Whole-study findings and limits: Scalp specimens additionally yield sequences from normal skin's resident alphabeta T cells. Clonality was higher in lesional than normal scalp, especially in alopecia totalis/universalis.

Isolated RNA was reverse transcribed into cDNA used as the sequencing template. Assay: immunoSEQ multiplex PCR; the TCRdb copy retains only in-frame clones and omits some. The sample includes under 250,000 clones, roughly 57% seen only once; the top ten take approximately 0.45%. Germline lookup yields CDR1 ENHRY and CDR2 SYGVKD. The CDR3 loop spans 17 amino acids. V was pared by 3 bases and J by 0 bases, with 7 bases of the junction left unmatched. Sequenced material: CD4+ T cells sorted from blood, taken at week 0. The chain carries TRBV10-3 and TRBJ2-3; 9 bases are a match to TRBD2. The sequence derives from a human donor with alopecia areata. The CDR3 reads CAISETRRGGSTDTQYF. In nucleotides, the CDR3 is TGTGCCATCAGTGAAACTCGGCGGGGGGGCAGCACAGATACGCAGTATTTT.